A single sample is the source of the 13 T cell receptor beta chains below, sequenced in a study of beta chain features in type 1 diabetes. Expressed TCRB transcripts got sequenced, as all isolated RNA was reverse transcribed. The method was immunoSEQ multiplex PCR; TCRdb's version includes in-frame clones alone and lacks a portion of them. The repertoire holds some 410,000 clones, with about 15% as singletons. Sequencing was carried out using naive CD4+ T cells from blood. These receptor sequences come from a man aged 25-40 years in good health.

This clone was seen a few times. The chain is built from TRBV7-2 and TRBJ2-5, with D perhaps matching TRBD2 (6 bases). From germline, CDR1 is SGHTA and CDR2 FQGNSA. The CDR3 has 15 residues. Trimming shortened V by 3 bases and J by 5 bases, and 16 bases separated the two germline ends. As DNA, the CDR3 is TGTGCCAGCAGCTTGGCGGGACTCACGAGGGAGACCCAGTACTTC. It codes for CASSLAGLTRETQYF.

Details on this clone: Other DNA variants within this sample encode the same CDR3. V and J are TRBV12-5 and TRBJ2-3; perhaps TRBD2 as D (5 bases). The CDR3 is made up of 12 amino acids. Trimming took 5 bases from V and 4 from J, leaving 7 bases between them. Germline V lookup: CDR1 LGHNT, CDR2 FRNRAP. The CDR3 coding sequence is TGTGCTAGTGGTCTGGAGGCAGATACGCAGTATTTT. It encodes CASGLEADTQYF.

A few counts support this clone. The genes are TRBV10-3 and TRBJ2-1; 9 nucleotides agree with TRBD1. CDR3 length: 13 amino acids. Germline CDR1 and CDR2: ENHRY and SYGVKD. V shed 8 bases and J 8 bases; nucleotides not matched to a gene: 7. The CDR3 region is CAIGGTGFDEQFF. As DNA, the CDR3 is TGTGCCATCGGAGGGACAGGGTTTGATGAGCAGTTCTTC.

Only a few counts were recorded for this clone. The chain is built from TRBV7-9 and TRBJ1-2, with 7 positions matching TRBD1. Unmatched junction bases numbered 5, after V lost 2 bases and J lost 8 bases. The CDR3 spans 13 residues. Germline V gene data show CDR1 as SEHNR and CDR2 as FQNEAQ (reference sequence). CDR3 coding DNA: TGTGCCAGCAGCTTACATGGGACAGCGGGCTACACCTTC. The encoded protein is CASSLHGTAGYTF.

This clone was recorded once. The chain employs TRBV9 and TRBJ1-2, with D possibly TRBD1 on 5 matching bases. Germline-derived CDR1 and CDR2 are SGDLS and YYNGEE. The ends were cut back, 0 bases at V and 4 bases at J, with 10 bases in the middle. The CDR3 runs 14 residues. The CDR3 coding sequence is TGTGCCAGCAGCGTAGATGAGGGGCCCTATGGCTACACCTTC. Its translation is CASSVDEGPYGYTF.

The chain carries TRBV23-1 and TRBJ2-7; D not resolved. TRBV23-1 is assigned to the ORF class and has an uncertain function. Trimming cost V 3 bases and J 1 base, with 4 bases left between them. The CDR3 sequence is 12 residues long. The chain's CDR3 is CASSQGSYEQYV. CDR3 coding DNA: TGCGCCAGCAGTCAGGGATCCTACGAGCAGTACGTC.

This clone was counted between two and nine times. The same CDR3 also results from other DNA sequences found in this sample. The chain combines TRBV7-9 with TRBJ2-5; D not resolved. Deletions cut 1 base from V and 4 bases from J, with 4 bases between. The length of the CDR3 is 12 residues. From germline, CDR1 is SEHNR and CDR2 FQNEAQ (reference sequence). The CDR3 coding sequence is TGTGCCAGCAGCTTAGTCAGAGAGACCCAGTACTTC. The encoded protein is CASSLVRETQYF.

The rearrangement links TRBV7-9 to TRBJ1-2, with 7 bases lining up with TRBD1. The length of the CDR3 is 13 residues. V was pared by 5 bases and J by 8 bases, with 8 bases of the junction left unmatched. Looked up from germline, CDR1 is SEHNR and CDR2 is FQNEAQ (reference sequence). The CDR3 is CASSQDRVTGYTF. The CDR3 DNA reads TGTGCCAGCAGCCAAGACAGGGTAACGGGCTACACCTTC.

This clone was seen more than once but under ten times. The gene calls are TRBV18 and TRBJ2-5; D unresolved. Germline assignment: CDR1 KGHSH and CDR2 LQKENI. The germline V and J ends were trimmed by 0 bases and 2 bases, with 7 bases remaining between them. This CDR3 is 14 amino acids long. Here the CDR3 DNA reads TGTGCCAGCTCACCACCGGCACAGCAAGAGACCCAGTACTTC. Its protein product is CASSPPAQQETQYF.

This clone was seen a handful of times. The gene calls are TRBV4-1 and TRBJ2-1, with TRBD2 matching over 12 bases. The CDR3 is made up of 17 amino acids. Unmatched junction bases numbered 4, after V lost 2 bases and J lost 2 bases. In germline, CDR1 is MGHRA, CDR2 YSYEKL. The CDR3 DNA follows: TGCGCCAGCAGCCAATTTTGGACTAGCGGGGCCTACAATGAGCAGTTCTTC. Its translation: CASSQFWTSGAYNEQFF.

This clone was observed a few times. This rearrangement joins TRBV13 to TRBJ2-5; 15 bases match TRBD2. This CDR3 comprises 17 residues. CDR1 and CDR2 from the germline V gene are PRHDT and FYEKMQ (reference sequence). After removal of 7 bases from V and 5 bases from J, the junction contained 11 bases not matched to a gene. CDR3 bases: TGTGCCAGCAAACGGGGACTAGCGGGAGGTCGTTCGGAGACCCAGTACTTC. It specifies CASKRGLAGGRSETQYF.

This chain connects TRBV5-6 to TRBJ2-7; 7 nucleotides align to TRBD1. Germline-derived CDR1 and CDR2 are SGHDT and YYEEEE. This CDR3 has 15 amino acids. J was trimmed by 2 bases and V by 1 base; bases with no gene match: 6. The CDR3 spells CASSLFRGITYEQYV. CDR3 DNA sequence: TGTGCCAGCAGCTTGTTCAGGGGGATTACCTACGAGCAGTACGTC.

The V call is TRBV4-1, the J call TRBJ1-2; unclear D gene. The CDR3 spans 15 residues. Deletions cut 8 bases from V and 0 bases from J, with 16 bases between. From germline, CDR1 is MGHRA and CDR2 YSYEKL. In DNA form, the CDR3 reads TGCGCCAGCGGGGATTACAGAGAAACTAACTATGGCTACACCTTC. It translates to CASGDYRETNYGYTF.